This T cell receptor (beta chain) was recorded in a study of blood T cell repertoires in COVID-19. Study background: The samples span acute and convalescent COVID-19 from the United States, Italy and Spain. PBMCs, B-cell-depleted T cells, or T cells provided the cDNA or gDNA that made up the material.

Profiled with immunoSEQ multiplex PCR; TCRdb holds only in-frame clones, not every one. The data hold 150,000 to 200,000 clones, with roughly 80% observed a single time. Germline V CDR1 and CDR2: MGHRA, YSYEKL. Trimming left V 1 base short and J 7 bases short, with 14 bases between. This CDR3 spans 14 amino acids. Sequencing was carried out using peripheral blood. The TCR was taken from a man in his sixties with acute or convalescent COVID-19. V is TRBV4-1 and J is TRBJ2-7; TRBD2 might be the D (6 bases). The CDR3 coding sequence is TGCGCCAGCAGCCAAGTGGGGGGAGGTCGAGAGCAGTACTTC. This sequence encodes CASSQVGGGREQYF.